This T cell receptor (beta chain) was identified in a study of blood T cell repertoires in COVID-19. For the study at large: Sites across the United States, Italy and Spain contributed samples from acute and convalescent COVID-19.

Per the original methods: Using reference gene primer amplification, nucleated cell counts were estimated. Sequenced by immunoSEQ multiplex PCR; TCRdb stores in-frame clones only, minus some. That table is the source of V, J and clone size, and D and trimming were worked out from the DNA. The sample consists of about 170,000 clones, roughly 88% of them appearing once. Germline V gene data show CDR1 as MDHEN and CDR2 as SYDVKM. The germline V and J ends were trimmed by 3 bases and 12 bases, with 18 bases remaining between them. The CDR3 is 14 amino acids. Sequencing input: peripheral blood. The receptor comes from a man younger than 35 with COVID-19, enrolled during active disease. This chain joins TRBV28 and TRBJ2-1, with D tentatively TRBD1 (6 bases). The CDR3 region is CASSFRFRGFGQFF. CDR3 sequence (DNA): TGTGCCAGCAGTTTCCGTTTCAGGGGATTCGGGCAGTTCTTC.